These 22 T cell receptor beta chains were sequenced from one sample in a study of blood T cells in healthy people across ages (dated by TCRdb to 2014 to 2015). Library preparation was by 5' RACE. Sequenced on an Illumina HiSeq 2500. A second PCR of about 7 to 12 cycles was run with a J-beta primer mix and a sample-barcoded 5' primer. TCRdb cleaned the public reads at Q25 with fastp, built clones with MiXCR and kept in-frame beta chains. One record per CDR3 amino acid sequence lists the most common genes and DNA. The sample data list about 1,400,000 distinct CDR3 sequences, and 59% of these were observed just once. Under 8.5% of the sample is held by the ten biggest clonotypes. The sequenced sample consisted of blood. All receptors come from a man aged 18 to 29 in good health.

J is TRBJ2-2 and V is TRBV5-6; D is ambiguous. CDR1 is SGHDT and CDR2 is YYEEEE in the germline V gene. The CDR3 totals 15 residues. V shed 2 bases and J shed 2 bases, with 10 bases lying between them. The CDR3 sequence is CASSFLNLNTGELFF. DNA for the CDR3: TGTGCCAGCAGCTTCCTGAACCTAAACACCGGGGAGCTGTTTTTT.

This clonotype was counted ten times or more. The chain carries TRBV4-1 and TRBJ2-1; unclear D gene. Trimming took 0 bases from V and 12 from J, leaving 18 bases between them. The germline CDR1 and CDR2 sequences are MGHRA and YSYEKL. The CDR3 covers 15 residues. The CDR3 spells CASSQDMSGWWGQFF. CDR3 nucleotide sequence: TGCGCCAGCAGCCAAGATATGTCCGGGTGGTGGGGGCAGTTCTTC.

CDR3 loop: CASRPGDGSTEAFF. The CDR3 bases are TGTGCCAGCAGACCAGGGGACGGGAGCACTGAAGCTTTCTTT. The chain is built from TRBV27 and TRBJ1-1; a possible D gene is TRBD1 (6 bases). CDR1 and CDR2 from the germline V gene are MNHEY and SMNVEV (reference sequence). This CDR3 comprises 14 residues. Trimming took off 6 bases at V and 4 bases at J, with 15 bases between the two ends.

This clonotype was detected only a few times. The rearrangement links TRBV6-2 or TRBV6-3 to TRBJ2-7; 8 nucleotides line up with TRBD2. Germline CDR1 MNHEY, CDR2 SVGEGT. J lost 2 bases, V lost 7 bases, and 10 bases had no gene match. This CDR3 is 15 amino acids long. The CDR3 DNA follows: TGTGCCAGCATCTACGGGGGACTAGAGACCTACGAGCAGTACTTC. Its translation: CASIYGGLETYEQYF.

V gene TRBV7-8 combines with J gene TRBJ2-1; the D is unclear. CDR3 length equals 14 residues. CDR1 and CDR2 (germline): SGHVS, FQNEAQ. The ends were cut back, 5 bases at V and 5 bases at J, with 13 bases in the middle. In nucleotides, the CDR3 is TGTGCCAGCAGCCCAAAGCGCGTTGACAATGAGCAGTTCTTC. Protein product: CASSPKRVDNEQFF.

The genes are TRBV4-1 and TRBJ1-4; 9 positions match TRBD1. With V trimmed by 1 base and J by 5 bases, 5 bases remained unmatched. This CDR3 is built from 16 residues. CDR1 and CDR2 (germline): MGHRA, YSYEKL. CDR3 in amino acids: CASSQGPGTGNEKLFF. DNA for the CDR3: TGCGCCAGCAGCCAAGGCCCCGGGACAGGGAATGAAAAACTGTTTTTT.

The rearrangement joins TRBV12-3 or TRBV12-4 to TRBJ1-5, with D maybe TRBD1 (5 bases). Trimming shortened V by 7 bases and J by 4 bases, and 14 bases separated the two germline ends. The CDR3 has 14 residues. CDR3 bases: TGTGCCAGCATCACGTCAGGGTTAAATCAGCCCCAGCATTTT. It translates to CASITSGLNQPQHF.

V gene TRBV28 combines with J gene TRBJ1-1; D is perhaps TRBD1 (6 bases). Germline loops: CDR1 MDHEN, CDR2 SYDVKM. The V end was cut by 7 bases, the J end by 2 bases, with 17 bases between. The CDR3 length is 15 residues. This CDR3 reads CASKGQGRVNTEAFF. CDR3 DNA: TGTGCCAGCAAGGGGCAGGGGAGGGTAAACACTGAAGCTTTCTTT.

This rearrangement joins TRBV9 to TRBJ1-2; TRBD1 is a possible D gene (6 bases). Germline V gene sequence: CDR1 SGDLS, CDR2 YYNGEE. V lost 3 bases, J lost 8 bases, and 17 bases lay in between. The CDR3 is made up of 14 amino acids. CDR3 protein: CASSAKQGQGGYTF. CDR3 DNA: TGTGCCAGCAGCGCAAAACAGGGCCAGGGCGGCTACACCTTC.

V gene TRBV12-3 or TRBV12-4 combines with J gene TRBJ2-1; 7 nucleotides match TRBD1. The CDR3 length is 14 residues. V was pared by 3 bases and J by 7 bases, with 6 bases of the junction left unmatched. Here the CDR3 DNA reads TGTGCCAGCAGTTTTCAGGCAGGGGGTAATGAGCAGTTCTTC. This sequence encodes CASSFQAGGNEQFF.

This clonotype was seen a handful of times. The rearrangement joins TRBV4-2 to TRBJ2-1; D gene unclear. Germline CDR1 and CDR2: LGHNA and YNFKEQ. V lost 0 bases and J lost 7, with 10 bases in between. The CDR3 is 14 amino acids. CDR3 bases: TGTGCCAGCAGCCAAGATCTCCTGCCGAATGAGCAGTTCTTC. Its translation: CASSQDLLPNEQFF.

In this sample, this clonotype turned up once. The rearrangement links TRBV6-5 to TRBJ2-7; 10 bases match TRBD1. The J call may not be correct, given that the DNA end is closer to TRBJ2-5. Germline V gene lookup returns CDR1 MNHEY and CDR2 SVGAGI. The CDR3 contains 14 residues. The CDR3 loop reads CASSYSTGGPTQYF. CDR3 bases: TGTGCCAGCAGTTACTCGACAGGGGGCCCGACCCAGTACTTC.

This clonotype showed up just a few times. The DNA of the CDR3 is TGTGCCAGCAGCTTAGATCCCTCCCTCGGGGACGAGCAGTACTTC. This encodes CASSLDPSLGDEQYF. V is TRBV11-2 and J is TRBJ2-5, with D possibly TRBD2 on 5 matching bases. The DNA end is a closer match to TRBJ2-7, so the J assignment may be wrong. Germline assignment: CDR1 SGHAT and CDR2 FQNNGV. The CDR3 totals 15 residues.

The sample holds a few counts of this clonotype. The chain joins TRBV20-1 to TRBJ2-7, with D maybe TRBD1 (6 bases). The CDR3 covers 14 residues. V was clipped by 0 bases and J by 3 bases, with 12 bases between them. Germline V gene data show CDR1 as DFQATT and CDR2 as SNEGSKA (reference sequence). The CDR3 protein is CSAREEGTIYEQYF. As DNA, the CDR3 is TGCAGTGCTAGAGAAGAGGGGACAATCTACGAGCAGTACTTC.

V and J are TRBV20-1 and TRBJ1-2; maybe TRBD1 (5 bases). CDR1 and CDR2 from the germline V gene are DFQATT and SNEGSKA (reference sequence). V lost 0 bases to trimming and J lost 8 bases, with 13 bases between them. The CDR3 is 13 amino acids. The CDR3 DNA reads TGCAGTGCTAGAGATCAGGGCAGGGAAGGCTACACCTTC. Its translation: CSARDQGREGYTF.

This clonotype was seen a handful of times. The chain employs TRBV6-1 and TRBJ1-4, with a weak D call TRBD1 (5 bases). The germline CDR1 and CDR2 sequences are MNHNS and SASEGT. This CDR3 has 22 amino acids. Trimming took 7 bases from V and 0 from J, leaving 33 bases between them. DNA of the CDR3: TGTGCCAGCACCCACGGGCAGGGACTGCAACTAACGAACATTGCAACTAATGAAAAACTGTTTTTT. Its protein product is CASTHGQGLQLTNIATNEKLFF.

The V and J genes are TRBV28 and TRBJ2-5, with unresolved D. The V end lost 5 bases, the J end lost 4 bases, and 11 bases lay between the germline ends. Germline lookup yields CDR1 MDHEN and CDR2 SYDVKM. This CDR3 region has 13 residues. The CDR3 DNA sequence: TGTGCCAGCAGTAGCCCCGCCCTAGAGACCCAGTACTTC. Translated: CASSSPALETQYF. The entire variable domain, with the rest obtained from reference TRBV28 and TRBJ2-5, is as follows: DVKVTQSSRYLVKRTGEKVFLECVQDMDHENMFWYRQDPGLGLRLIYFSYDVKMKEKGDIPEGYSVSREKKERFSLILESASTNQTSMYLCASSSPALETQYFGPGTRLLVL.

This clonotype came up a few times. The CDR3 DNA reads as TGCAGTGCTAGTCCTAGCGGGAGGCCAGATACGCAGTATTTT. The encoded protein is CSASPSGRPDTQYF. The chain joins TRBV20-1 to TRBJ2-3, with 11 positions matching TRBD2. The V gene's germline CDR1 is DFQATT and CDR2 SNEGSKA (reference sequence). The CDR3 is 14 residues long. The V gene end was trimmed by 3 bases and the J gene end by 4 bases; junction bases not matched to a gene: 3.

V is TRBV5-1 and J is TRBJ1-2, with TRBD1 as a possible D gene (5 bases). Germline V lookup: CDR1 SGHRS, CDR2 YFSETQ. This CDR3 has 14 residues. V was cut by 4 bases and J by 6 bases, with 16 bases left in between. The CDR3 bases are TGCGCCAGCAGCGGCAAGAGTGAAGGGGATGGCTACACCTTC. It encodes CASSGKSEGDGYTF.

A few counts support this clonotype. The genes are TRBV5-1 and TRBJ2-2; 10 positions agree with TRBD1. The germline V gene encodes CDR1 SGHRS and CDR2 YFSETQ. The trim removed 4 bases at V and 6 bases at J, leaving 12 bases unmatched. The CDR3 has 17 residues. The chain's CDR3 is CASSPTATGGFPGELFF. The CDR3 DNA is TGCGCCAGCAGCCCAACGGCGACAGGGGGCTTTCCCGGGGAGCTGTTTTTT. Combining the CDR3 with reference TRBV5-1 and TRBJ2-2 gives the whole variable domain KAGVTQTPRYLIKTRGQQVTLSCSPISGHRSVSWYQQTPGQGLQFLFEYFSETQRNKGNFPGRFSGRQFSNSRSEMNVSTLELGDSALYLCASSPTATGGFPGELFFGEGSRLTVL.

The chain has TRBV20-1 and TRBJ2-1, with TRBD2 identical over 9 bases. The CDR3 is 14 residues long. Germline-derived CDR1 and CDR2 are DFQATT and SNEGSKA (reference sequence). The CDR3 is CSKRGESSYNEQFF. The CDR3 nucleotides read TGCAGCAAGCGGGGGGAGAGCTCCTACAATGAGCAGTTCTTC.

The CDR3 DNA reads TGTGCCAGCAGCTACCTACAGGGGTTACAAGATACGCAGTATTTT. Its translation is CASSYLQGLQDTQYF. The rearrangement uses TRBV5-6 and TRBJ2-3; 7 nucleotides match TRBD1. The germline gives CDR1 SGHDT, CDR2 YYEEEE. The CDR3 consists of 15 residues. Trimming at V came to 3 bases and at J to 5 bases, leaving 9 bases not matched to a gene. Full variable domain (missing parts from reference TRBV5-6 and TRBJ2-3): DAGVTQSPTHLIKTRGQQVTLRCSPKSGHDTVSWYQQALGQGPQFIFQYYEEEERQRGNFPDRFSGHQFPNYSSELNVNALLLGDSALYLCASSYLQGLQDTQYFGPGTRLTVL.